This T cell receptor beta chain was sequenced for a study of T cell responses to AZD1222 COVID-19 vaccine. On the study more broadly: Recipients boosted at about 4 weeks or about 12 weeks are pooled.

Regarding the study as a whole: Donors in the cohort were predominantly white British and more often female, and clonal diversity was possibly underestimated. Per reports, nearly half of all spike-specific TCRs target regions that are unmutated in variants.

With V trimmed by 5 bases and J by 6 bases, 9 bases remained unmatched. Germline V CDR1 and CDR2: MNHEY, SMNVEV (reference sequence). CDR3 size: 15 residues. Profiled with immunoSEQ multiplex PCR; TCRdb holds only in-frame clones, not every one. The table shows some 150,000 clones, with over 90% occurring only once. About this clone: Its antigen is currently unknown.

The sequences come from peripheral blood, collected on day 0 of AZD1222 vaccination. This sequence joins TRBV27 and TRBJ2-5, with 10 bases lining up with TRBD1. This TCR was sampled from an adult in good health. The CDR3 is CASSANRDRGQTQYF. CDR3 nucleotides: TGTGCCAGCAGTGCAAACCGGGACAGGGGACAGACCCAGTACTTC.